This TCR beta chain is drawn from a study of cytomegalovirus exposure and HLA in healthy donors. PCR was performed using 60 Vbeta and 13 Jbeta primers. Libraries were prepared by immunoSEQ multiplex PCR; TCRdb keeps only in-frame clonotypes and omits some of them. The table lists 120,000 to 150,000 clones, roughly 80% of them singletons. CDR1 and CDR2 from the germline V gene are LGHNA and YSLEER. The CDR3 contains 13 residues. Trimming left V 0 bases short and J 5 bases short, with 7 bases between. The TCR originated in a male donor in good health and CMV-seronegative. This rearrangement joins TRBV4-3 to TRBJ1-2, with a possible D match to TRBD1 (5 bases). Sequenced material: PBMCs. In nucleotides, the CDR3 is TGCGCCAGCAGCCAAGATAGGGGTTATGGCTACACCTTC. Protein product: CASSQDRGYGYTF.